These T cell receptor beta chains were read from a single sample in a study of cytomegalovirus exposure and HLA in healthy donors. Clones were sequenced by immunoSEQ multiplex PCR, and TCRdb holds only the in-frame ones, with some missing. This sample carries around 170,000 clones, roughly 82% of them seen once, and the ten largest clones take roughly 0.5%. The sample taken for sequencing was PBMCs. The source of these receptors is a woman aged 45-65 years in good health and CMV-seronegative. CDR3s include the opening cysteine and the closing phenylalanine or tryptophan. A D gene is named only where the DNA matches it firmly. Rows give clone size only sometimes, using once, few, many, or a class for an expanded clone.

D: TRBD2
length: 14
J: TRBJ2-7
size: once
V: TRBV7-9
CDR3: CASSFSGRVYEQYF
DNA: TGTGCCAGCAGCTTTAGCGGGAGGGTCTACGAGCAGTACTTC

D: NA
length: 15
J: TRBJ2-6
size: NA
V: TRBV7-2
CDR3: CASSLVISGANVLTF
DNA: TGTGCCAGCAGCTTAGTTATCTCTGGGGCCAACGTCCTGACTTTC

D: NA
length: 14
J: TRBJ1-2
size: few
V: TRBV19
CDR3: CASSMVGGLDGYTF
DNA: TGTGCCAGTAGTATGGTCGGGGGGCTAGATGGCTACACCTTC

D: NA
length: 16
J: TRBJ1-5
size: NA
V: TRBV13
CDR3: CASSLTGLYLNQPQHF
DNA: TGTGCCAGCAGCTTGACGGGACTTTACCTCAATCAGCCCCAGCATTTT

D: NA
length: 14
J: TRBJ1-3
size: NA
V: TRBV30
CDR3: CAWSVGTAGNTIYF
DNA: TGTGCCTGGAGTGTGGGGACTGCTGGAAACACCATATATTTT

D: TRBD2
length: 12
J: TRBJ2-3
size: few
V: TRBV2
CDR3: CARNRGGDTQYF
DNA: TGTGCCAGAAACCGGGGGGGTGATACGCAGTATTTT

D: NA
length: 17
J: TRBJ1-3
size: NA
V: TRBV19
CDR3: CASSIVRYGGSGNTIYF
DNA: TGTGCCAGTAGTATAGTTCGGTACGGAGGCTCTGGAAACACCATATATTTT

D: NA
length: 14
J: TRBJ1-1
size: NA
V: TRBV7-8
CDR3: CASSLGFGATEAFF
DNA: TGTGCCAGCAGCTTAGGGTTTGGGGCTACTGAAGCTTTCTTT

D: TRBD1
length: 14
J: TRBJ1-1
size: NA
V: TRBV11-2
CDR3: CASSLARGQTEAFF
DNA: TGTGCCAGCAGCTTAGCAAGGGGGCAGACTGAAGCTTTCTTT

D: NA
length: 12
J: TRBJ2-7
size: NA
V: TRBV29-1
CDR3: CSVVTGTYEQYF
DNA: TGCAGCGTAGTGACAGGTACCTACGAGCAGTACTTC

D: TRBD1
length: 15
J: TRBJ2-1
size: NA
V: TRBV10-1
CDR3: CASSGSTGGHNEQFF
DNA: TGCGCCAGCAGTGGTAGTACAGGGGGCCACAATGAGCAGTTCTTC

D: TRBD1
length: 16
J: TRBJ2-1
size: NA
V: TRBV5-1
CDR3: CASRLQGPSSYNEQFF
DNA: TGCGCCAGCAGGCTACAGGGGCCGAGCTCCTACAATGAGCAGTTCTTC

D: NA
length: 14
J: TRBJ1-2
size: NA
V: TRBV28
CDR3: CASSLYQGTDDYTF
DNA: TGTGCCAGCAGTTTATACCAGGGCACGGATGACTACACCTTC

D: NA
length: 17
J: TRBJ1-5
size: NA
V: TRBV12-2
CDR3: CASPSGRESMGNQPQHF
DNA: TGTGCAAGTCCCTCTGGCAGGGAATCTATGGGCAATCAGCCCCAGCATTTT

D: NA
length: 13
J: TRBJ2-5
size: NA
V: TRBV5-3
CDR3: CARSPVGGGTQYF
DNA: TGTGCCAGAAGCCCGGTTGGGGGCGGGACCCAGTACTTC

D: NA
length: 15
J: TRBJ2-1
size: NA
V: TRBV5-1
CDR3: CASSLEGGAHNEQFF
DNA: TGCGCCAGCAGCTTGGAGGGCGGGGCTCACAATGAGCAGTTCTTC

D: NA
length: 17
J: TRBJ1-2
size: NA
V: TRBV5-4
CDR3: CASSLEATGTSYYGYTF
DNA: TGTGCCAGCAGCTTGGAAGCTACCGGGACTTCTTATTATGGCTACACCTTC

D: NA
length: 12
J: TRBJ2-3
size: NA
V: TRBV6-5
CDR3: CASRGSTDTQYF
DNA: TGTGCCAGCAGGGGCAGCACAGATACGCAGTATTTT

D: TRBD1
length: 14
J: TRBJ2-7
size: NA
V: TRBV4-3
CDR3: CASSQGTGADEQYF
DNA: TGCGCCAGCAGCCAGGGGACAGGGGCGGACGAGCAGTACTTC

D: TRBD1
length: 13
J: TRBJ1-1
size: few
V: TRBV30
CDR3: CAWSYTGATEAFF
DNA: TGTGCCTGGAGCTATACAGGGGCCACTGAAGCTTTCTTT

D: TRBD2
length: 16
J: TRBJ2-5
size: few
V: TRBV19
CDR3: CASSIVSGGAVETQYF
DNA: TGTGCCAGTAGTATAGTCAGCGGGGGGGCGGTAGAGACCCAGTACTTC

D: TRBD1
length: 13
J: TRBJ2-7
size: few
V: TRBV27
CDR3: CASSFYRGYEQYF
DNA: TGTGCCAGCAGTTTCTACAGGGGTTACGAGCAGTACTTC

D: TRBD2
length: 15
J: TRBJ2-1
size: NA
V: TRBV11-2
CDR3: CASSLGTGGINEQFF
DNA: TGTGCCAGCAGCTTAGGTACGGGAGGGATCAATGAGCAGTTCTTC

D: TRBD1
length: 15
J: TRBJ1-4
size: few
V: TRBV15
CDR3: CATSRGTGANEKLFF
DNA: TGTGCCACCAGCAGAGGGACAGGGGCTAATGAAAAACTGTTTTTT

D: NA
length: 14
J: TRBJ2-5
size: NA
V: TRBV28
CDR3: CASSLVSAAETQYF
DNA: TGTGCCAGCAGTTTAGTCTCGGCGGCAGAGACCCAGTACTTC

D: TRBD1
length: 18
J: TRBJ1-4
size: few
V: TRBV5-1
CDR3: CASSLAVTPQGASEKLFF
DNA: TGCGCCAGCAGCTTGGCCGTTACCCCACAGGGGGCCTCTGAAAAACTGTTTTTT

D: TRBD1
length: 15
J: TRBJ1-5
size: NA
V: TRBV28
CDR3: CASSSPGTGNQPQHF
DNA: TGTGCCAGCAGTTCCCCCGGGACAGGGAATCAGCCCCAGCATTTT

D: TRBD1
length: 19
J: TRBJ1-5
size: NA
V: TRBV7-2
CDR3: CASSLINRGSSTPNQPQHF
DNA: TGTGCCAGCAGCTTAATTAACAGGGGTTCCTCAACACCGAATCAGCCCCAGCATTTT

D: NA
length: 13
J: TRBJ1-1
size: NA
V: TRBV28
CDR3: CASSTGWDTEAFF
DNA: TGTGCCAGCAGTACAGGGTGGGACACTGAAGCTTTCTTT

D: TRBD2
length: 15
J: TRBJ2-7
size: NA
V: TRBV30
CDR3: CAWSVLAGGREEQYF
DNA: TGTGCCTGGAGTGTACTAGCGGGGGGGAGGGAGGAGCAGTACTTC

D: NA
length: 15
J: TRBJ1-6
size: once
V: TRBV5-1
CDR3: CASSSGLAHNSPLHF
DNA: TGCGCCAGCAGCTCGGGACTGGCCCATAATTCACCCCTCCACTTT

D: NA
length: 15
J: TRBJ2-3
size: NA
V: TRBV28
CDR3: CASSTDSAFTDTQYF
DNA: TGTGCCAGCAGCACCGACAGCGCCTTCACAGATACGCAGTATTTT

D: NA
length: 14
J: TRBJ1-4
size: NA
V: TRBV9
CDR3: CASSRDATNEKLFF
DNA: TGTGCCAGCAGTCGGGATGCAACTAATGAAAAACTGTTTTTT

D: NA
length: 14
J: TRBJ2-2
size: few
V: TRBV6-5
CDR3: CASTNTVNTGELFF
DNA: TGTGCCAGCACCAATACGGTTAACACCGGGGAGCTGTTTTTT

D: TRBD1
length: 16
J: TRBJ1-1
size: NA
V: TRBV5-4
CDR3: CASSPPQGALANEAFF
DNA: TGTGCCAGCAGCCCCCCACAGGGGGCTTTGGCCAACGAAGCTTTCTTT

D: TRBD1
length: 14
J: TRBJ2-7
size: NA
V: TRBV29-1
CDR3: CSVAPGQKSYEQYF
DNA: TGCAGCGTCGCCCCGGGACAGAAATCCTACGAGCAGTACTTC

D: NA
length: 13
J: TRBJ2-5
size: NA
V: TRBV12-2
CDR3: CGGASGSEETQYF
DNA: TGCGGAGGGGCTAGCGGGAGTGAAGAGACCCAGTACTTC

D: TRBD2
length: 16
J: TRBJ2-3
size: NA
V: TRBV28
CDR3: CASSQGLAGGADTQYF
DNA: TGTGCCAGCAGTCAGGGACTAGCGGGGGGGGCAGATACGCAGTATTTT

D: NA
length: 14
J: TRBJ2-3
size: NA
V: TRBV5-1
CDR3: CASSYGYDYDTQYF
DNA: TGCGCCAGCAGCTACGGATATGACTACGATACGCAGTATTTT

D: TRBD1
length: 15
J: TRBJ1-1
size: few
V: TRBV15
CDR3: CATSRANRGSTEAFF
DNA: TGTGCCACCAGCAGGGCTAACAGGGGGTCCACTGAAGCTTTCTTT

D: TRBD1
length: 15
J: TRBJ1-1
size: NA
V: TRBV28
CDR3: CASSFGQGARTEAFF
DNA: TGTGCCAGCAGTTTCGGCCAGGGGGCTCGGACTGAAGCTTTCTTT